Listed below are T cell receptor beta chains from one sample, sequenced in a study of early T cells in non-severe SARS-CoV-2 infection. TCRdb passed the 5' RACE reads through MiXCR, listing each CDR3 protein once. The profile shows 45,000 to 75,000 distinct CDR3 sequences, 5.6% of them singletons. Sequencing was carried out using whole blood. These receptors all come from an adult who was a healthcare worker with PCR-confirmed SARS-CoV-2 infection or an uninfected control (not recorded which). Each CDR3 is given with its conserved first and last residue.

V	J	CDR3
TRBV20-1	TRBJ2-7	CSARQLDRPQSSSYEQYF
TRBV30	TRBJ1-1	CAWAKQGAHKNTEAFF
TRBV6-1	TRBJ2-5	CASSEDHGTEETQYF
TRBV11-2	TRBJ2-3	CASSLDPDTQYF
TRBV21-1	TRBJ2-1	CASRRPRGAGDNEQFF
TRBV6-1	TRBJ2-7	CASSTEQGNAYEQYF
TRBV20-1	TRBJ2-7	CSARGVETSGSTYEQYF
TRBV19	TRBJ2-2	CASKARREATGELFF
TRBV14	TRBJ2-5	CASSRAGTGRETQYF
TRBV7-2	TRBJ1-2	CASSSTGNYGYTF
TRBV20-1	TRBJ2-7	CSARDRLPYEQYF
TRBV6-5	TRBJ2-1	CASSYSAGRSYNEQFF
TRBV12-3/TRBV12-4	TRBJ2-7	CASSSPGLGVSEQYF
TRBV5-1	TRBJ1-1	CASTLEGSTEAFF
TRBV7-9	TRBJ2-3	CASSPWDRVHTDTQYF
TRBV5-6	TRBJ1-2	CASSAEHYYGYTF
TRBV27	TRBJ2-1	CASSSTAGGSYNEQFF
TRBV12-3/TRBV12-4	TRBJ2-3	CASTETGGAGDTQYF
TRBV9	TRBJ2-3	CASSVDRGGTDTQYF
TRBV4-3	TRBJ2-7	CASSQGLETGNEQYF
TRBV29-1	TRBJ2-5	CSAEVGQETQYF
TRBV29-1	TRBJ2-7	CSVLPGPYEQYF
TRBV20-1	TRBJ1-1	CSAGPNRAGTEAFF
TRBV20-1	TRBJ1-1	CSARRGQLNTEAFF
TRBV29-1	TRBJ2-1	CSVREAGGWGQFF
TRBV4-1	TRBJ2-5	CASSYAFWSQETQYF
TRBV7-2	TRBJ2-2	CASSIQGANTGELFF
TRBV19	TRBJ2-3	CASSIDFTDTQYF
TRBV6-5	TRBJ2-7	CASSSGQLSSYEQYF
TRBV27	TRBJ1-6	CASSLYSSQGLVNSPLHF
TRBV4-1	TRBJ2-1	CASSHAGTPGYNEQFF
TRBV30	TRBJ1-5	CAWSGTGGRAGNQPQHF
TRBV29-1	TRBJ1-2	CSVAGTFGGYTF
TRBV7-2	TRBJ1-2	CASSLDRVRGYTF